These 27 T cell receptor beta chains share one sample of origin, sequenced in a study of cytomegalovirus exposure and HLA in healthy donors. Both 60 Vbeta primers and 13 Jbeta primers went into the PCR. The repertoire was sequenced with immunoSEQ multiplex PCR; TCRdb's copy has only in-frame clones and lacks some. The table lists under 200,000 clones, approximately 81% of them singletons. Sequencing was done on a sample of PBMCs. Receptors were obtained from a boy younger than 18 in good health and CMV-seronegative.

The count of this clone is one. The chain has TRBV9 and TRBJ2-1; 16 nucleotides align to TRBD2. V trimming: 0 bases; J trimming: 1 base; junction bases outside the gene matches: 10. Germline lookup yields CDR1 SGDLS and CDR2 YYNGEE. The CDR3 has 21 residues. In DNA form, the CDR3 reads TGTGCCAGCAGCGTAGTCCCGGGACTAGCGGGGGGGCCCGGTTCCTACAATGAGCAGTTCTTC. Residues: CASSVVPGLAGGPGSYNEQFF. Full variable domain (rest looked up from reference TRBV9 and TRBJ2-1): DSGVTQTPKHLITATGQRVTLRCSPRSGDLSVYWYQQSLDQGLQFLIQYYNGEERAKGNILERFSAQQFPDLHSELNLSSLELGDSALYFCASSVVPGLAGGPGSYNEQFFGPGTRLTVL.

The gene calls are TRBV30 and TRBJ2-6, with D possibly matching TRBD1 (6 bases). V was trimmed by 7 bases and J by 0 bases, leaving 10 bases between them. The CDR3 is made up of 14 amino acids. In germline, CDR1 is GTSNPN, CDR2 SVGIG (reference sequence). Here the CDR3 reads CALTGYSGANVLTF. As DNA, the CDR3 is TGTGCCTTGACAGGCTACTCTGGGGCCAACGTCCTGACTTTC.

The sample holds one count of this clone. The chain couples TRBV27 to TRBJ2-7, with TRBD1 identical over 7 bases. The germline CDR1 and CDR2 sequences are MNHEY and SMNVEV (reference sequence). The CDR3 spans 12 residues. V lost 9 bases and J lost 4; bases outside the gene matches: 6. CDR3 sequence: CASRTGEYEQYF. DNA of the CDR3: TGTGCCAGTCGGACAGGAGAGTACGAGCAGTACTTC.

This clone was counted a single time. The rearrangement joins TRBV6-5 to TRBJ2-5; D possibly corresponds to TRBD2 (6 bases). With the DNA end fitting TRBJ2-7 better, the J assignment may be wrong. The germline V gene encodes CDR1 MNHEY and CDR2 SVGAGI. The CDR3 loop spans 13 amino acids. CDR3 sequence: CASRGLGSYEQYF. For the CDR3, the DNA is TGTGCCAGCAGGGGACTGGGATCCTACGAGCAGTACTTC.

V and J are TRBV2 and TRBJ1-2; TRBD1 matches at 9 bases. The V gene end was trimmed by 2 bases and the J gene end by 5 bases; junction bases not matched to a gene: 9. CDR3 size: 16 residues. Germline assignment: CDR1 SNHLY and CDR2 FYNNEI. The CDR3: CASSEPSGQGIYGYTF. Written as DNA, the CDR3 is TGTGCCAGCAGTGAACCCTCGGGACAGGGAATATATGGCTACACCTTC.

The gene calls are TRBV10-3 and TRBJ1-2, with 9 bases identical to TRBD1. CDR3 size: 13 residues. The germline V gene encodes CDR1 ENHRY and CDR2 SYGVKD. Trimming removed 3 bases from V and 6 bases from J; junction bases left unmatched: 2. CDR3 DNA sequence: TGTGCCATCAGTGACGGACAGGGGAATGGCTACACCTTC. Amino acid sequence: CAISDGQGNGYTF.

The rearrangement links TRBV10-2 to TRBJ2-7; tentative D call: TRBD1 (5 bases). Trimming shortened V by 0 bases and J by 1 base, and 13 bases separated the two germline ends. The CDR3 extends over 16 amino acids. The germline V gene has CDR1 WSHSY and CDR2 SAAADI. CDR3 DNA: TGCGCCAGCAGTGAGTCGAAGACAGTCCTGTCCTACGAGCAGTACTTC. This codes for CASSESKTVLSYEQYF.

V gene TRBV10-3 combines with J gene TRBJ2-7; a possible D gene is TRBD1 (6 bases). The CDR3 covers 15 residues. Germline CDR1 reads ENHRY; CDR2 reads SYGVKD. Trimming cost V 5 bases and J 2 bases, with 16 bases left between them. CDR3 protein: CAISLRGTGTYEQYF. The CDR3 DNA follows: TGTGCCATCAGTCTCAGGGGCACAGGTACCTACGAGCAGTACTTC.

Regarding this clone: The junction differs from germline at one of its ends, possibly a read error. This chain connects TRBV5-5 to TRBJ2-1; TRBD1 matches 10 bases. CDR1 is SGHKS and CDR2 is YYEKEE in the germline V gene (reference sequence). CDR3 length: 16 residues. This CDR3 is CASRQGAVSSHNEQFF. The CDR3 DNA reads TGTGCCAGCCGACAGGGGGCCGTTAGCTCCCACAATGAGCAGTTCTTC. Drawing the rest from reference TRBV5-5 and TRBJ2-1, the complete variable domain is DAGVTQSPTHLIKTRGQQVTLRCSPISGHKSVSWYQQVLGQGPQFIFQYYEKEERGRGNFPDRFSARQFPNYSSELNVNALLLGDSALYLCASRQGAVSSHNEQFFGPGTRLTVL.

The chain joins TRBV5-6 to TRBJ1-2; no reliable D call. Trimming took 5 bases from V and 1 from J, leaving 12 bases between them. Looked up from germline, CDR1 is SGHDT and CDR2 is YYEEEE. The CDR3 length is 14 residues. This CDR3 is CASRPGWVNYGYTF. The DNA of the CDR3 is TGTGCCAGCAGACCGGGGTGGGTTAACTATGGCTACACCTTC.

This rearrangement joins TRBV6-5 to TRBJ2-1; TRBD2 matches 7 bases. Germline CDR1 reads MNHEY; CDR2 reads SVGAGI. The CDR3 consists of 15 residues. V lost 5 bases to trimming and J lost 4 bases; unmatched junction nucleotides: 8. The CDR3 spells CASSAMSGAYNEQFF. Here the CDR3 DNA reads TGTGCCAGCAGTGCGATGAGCGGGGCTTACAATGAGCAGTTCTTC.

J is TRBJ1-4 and V is TRBV19; a possible D gene is TRBD1 (6 bases). Germline lookup yields CDR1 LNHDA and CDR2 SQIVND (reference sequence). The CDR3 sequence is 13 residues long. V gave up 9 bases and J gave up 12 bases, with 20 bases separating them. CDR3 region: CASKGTLVGELFF. CDR3 nucleotides: TGTGCCAGCAAGGGGACATTAGTTGGGGAACTGTTTTTT.

This clone has a single count. Sequence at one end of the junction differs from germline and may be a read error. The rearrangement links TRBV13 to TRBJ2-1; D gene unclear. The CDR3 totals 11 residues. CDR1 and CDR2 (germline): PRHDT, FYEKMQ (reference sequence). The CDR3 spells CASSSNNEQFF. The CDR3 nucleotides read TGTGCCAGCAGCTCCAACAATGAGCAGTTCTTC.

The chain couples TRBV2 to TRBJ2-6; D is unclear. V was pared by 3 bases and J by 2 bases, with 14 bases between. The CDR3 spans 17 residues. CDR1 and CDR2 (germline): SNHLY, FYNNEI. Here the CDR3 DNA reads TGTGCCAGCAGTGATAGCCTCGGGTTCCCTGGGGCCAACGTCCTGACTTTC. Protein: CASSDSLGFPGANVLTF.

V gene TRBV5-4 combines with J gene TRBJ1-2, with D possibly TRBD1 on 5 matching bases. The CDR3 covers 12 residues. Germline CDR1 is SGHNT and CDR2 is YYREEE (reference sequence). The V end lost 4 bases, the J end lost 8 bases, and 12 bases lay between the germline ends. CDR3 sequence reads: CASSPPKGGYTF. The CDR3 DNA follows: TGTGCCAGCAGCCCGCCTAAGGGGGGCTACACCTTC.

V gene TRBV2 combines with J gene TRBJ1-2, with 8 nucleotides matching TRBD1. The CDR3 is made up of 15 amino acids. Germline lookup yields CDR1 SNHLY and CDR2 FYNNEI. The trim removed 4 bases at V and 8 bases at J, leaving 12 bases unmatched. For the CDR3, the DNA is TGTGCCAGCAGTGGGCAGGGGGCGGCTCTGGGCGGCTACACCTTC. This encodes CASSGQGAALGGYTF.

The chain couples TRBV27 to TRBJ2-7; 9 bases map to TRBD1. Trimming at V came to 7 bases and at J to 7 bases, leaving 14 bases not matched to a gene. This CDR3 region has 15 residues. Germline-derived CDR1 and CDR2 are MNHEY and SMNVEV (reference sequence). As DNA, the CDR3 is TGTGCCAGCAAAAAACCGGGACAGGGAAGTTGGGAGCAGTACTTC. It codes for CASKKPGQGSWEQYF.

This chain joins TRBV6-5 and TRBJ1-2; 9 nucleotides line up with TRBD1. The CDR3 covers 12 residues. The germline V gene encodes CDR1 MNHEY and CDR2 SVGAGI. The trim removed 4 bases at V and 9 bases at J, leaving 3 bases unmatched. The CDR3 DNA is TGTGCCAGCAGTTCGGGACAGGGTAGCTACACCTTC. As protein: CASSSGQGSYTF.

The V call is TRBV6-5, the J call TRBJ2-1; TRBD2 is a possible D gene (6 bases). Trimming pared 5 bases from V and 2 bases from J, leaving 13 bases between. This CDR3 spans 15 amino acids. From germline, CDR1 is MNHEY and CDR2 SVGAGI. As DNA, the CDR3 is TGTGCCAGCAGTCCACTAGCTGCCCCCTACAATGAGCAGTTCTTC. This gives the protein CASSPLAAPYNEQFF.

The chain has TRBV28 and TRBJ1-1; D not resolved. This CDR3 contains 14 residues. Trimming removed 6 bases from V and 1 base from J, with 12 bases in between. Per germline, CDR1 MDHEN and CDR2 SYDVKM. CDR3 sequence reads: CASSPGRENTEAFF. In DNA form, the CDR3 reads TGTGCCAGCAGCCCTGGACGGGAGAACACTGAAGCTTTCTTT.

This chain connects TRBV28 to TRBJ1-5; TRBD1 matches at 7 bases. Trimming took 5 bases from V and 3 from J; bases not matched to a gene: 7. CDR3 length equals 15 residues. CDR1 MDHEN and CDR2 SYDVKM come from the germline V gene. The CDR3 reads CASSLSGQPNQPQHF. CDR3 in DNA: TGTGCCAGCAGTCTCTCGGGACAGCCCAATCAGCCCCAGCATTTT.

The table lists this clone with a few counts. The J gene is TRBJ1-1, the V gene TRBV6-5; possible D gene TRBD1, 5 bases. The CDR3 runs to 15 residues. Trimming shortened V by 4 bases and J by 5 bases, and 17 bases separated the two germline ends. Germline lookup yields CDR1 MNHEY and CDR2 SVGAGI. CDR3 sequence reads: CASSSPPGKGTEAFF. DNA of the CDR3: TGTGCCAGCAGTTCCCCTCCAGGGAAAGGAACTGAAGCTTTCTTT.

This clone was seen just once. The chain uses TRBV7-9 and TRBJ2-5; D not resolved. V dropped 5 bases and J dropped 5 bases, with 9 bases sitting between them. The CDR3 is 12 residues long. Germline V lookup: CDR1 SEHNR, CDR2 FQNEAQ (reference sequence). In nucleotides, the CDR3 is TGTGCCAGCAGCCAGATCTGGGAGACCCAGTACTTC. Its translation: CASSQIWETQYF.

V gene TRBV2 combines with J gene TRBJ1-2, with 9 bases identical to TRBD1. The CDR3 totals 13 residues. J lost 5 bases, V lost 7 bases, and 5 bases had no gene match. CDR1 is SNHLY, CDR2 FYNNEI, per germline. As DNA, the CDR3 is TGTGCCAGCAAAGGACAGGGGCCGTATGGCTACACCTTC. The encoded protein is CASKGQGPYGYTF.

J is TRBJ2-7 and V is TRBV15, with D hard to call. CDR3 length: 14 residues. Deletions cut 0 bases from V and 4 bases from J, with 10 bases between. Germline values: CDR1 LNHNV, CDR2 YYDKDF (reference sequence). CDR3: CATSRDLGAYEQYF. The CDR3 DNA reads as TGTGCCACCAGCAGAGACTTAGGAGCATACGAGCAGTACTTC.

The chain uses TRBV2 and TRBJ1-5; D gene ambiguous. Looked up from germline, CDR1 is SNHLY and CDR2 is FYNNEI. The ends were cut back, 7 bases at V and 2 bases at J, with 9 bases in the middle. This CDR3 contains 13 residues. This CDR3 reads CASTDFRNQPQHF. For the CDR3, the DNA is TGTGCCAGCACGGACTTTCGCAATCAGCCCCAGCATTTT.

The gene calls are TRBV4-1 and TRBJ2-2; 11 bases match TRBD2. The CDR3 sequence is 16 residues long. CDR1 and CDR2 (germline): MGHRA, YSYEKL. Unmatched junction bases numbered 8, after V lost 4 bases and J lost 7 bases. The CDR3 DNA follows: TGCGCCAGCAGCCTTAGCGGGGGGGCTCTAATCGGGGAGCTGTTTTTT. Translated, it gives CASSLSGGALIGELFF.